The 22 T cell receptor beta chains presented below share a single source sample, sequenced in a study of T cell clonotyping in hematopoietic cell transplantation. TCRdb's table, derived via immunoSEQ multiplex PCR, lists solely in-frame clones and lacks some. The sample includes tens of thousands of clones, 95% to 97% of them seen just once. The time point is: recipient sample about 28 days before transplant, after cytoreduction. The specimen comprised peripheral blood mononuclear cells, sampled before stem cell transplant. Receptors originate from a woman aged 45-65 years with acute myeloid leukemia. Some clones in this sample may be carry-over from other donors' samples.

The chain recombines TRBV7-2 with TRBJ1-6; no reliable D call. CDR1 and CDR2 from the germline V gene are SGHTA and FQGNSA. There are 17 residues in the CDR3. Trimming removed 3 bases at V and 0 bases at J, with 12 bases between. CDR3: CASSFRTRSSYNSPLHF. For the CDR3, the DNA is TGTGCCAGCAGCTTTCGGACCCGGAGCTCCTATAATTCACCCCTCCACTTT.

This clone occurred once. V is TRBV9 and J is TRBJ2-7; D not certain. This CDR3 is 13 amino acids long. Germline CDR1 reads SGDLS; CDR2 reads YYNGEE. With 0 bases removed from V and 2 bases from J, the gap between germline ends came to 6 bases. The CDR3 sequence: CASSVGITYEQYF. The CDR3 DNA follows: TGTGCCAGCAGCGTAGGGATAACCTACGAGCAGTACTTC.

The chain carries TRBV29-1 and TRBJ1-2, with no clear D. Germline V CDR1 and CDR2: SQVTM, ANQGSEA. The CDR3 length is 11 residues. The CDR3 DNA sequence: TGCAGTTCTGTTATCCTACATGGCTACACCTTC. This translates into CSSVILHGYTF. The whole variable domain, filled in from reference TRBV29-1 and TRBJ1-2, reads SAVISQKPSRDICQRGTSLTIQCQVDSQVTMMFWYRQQPGQSLTLIATANQGSEATYESGFVIDKFPISRPNLTFSTLTVSNMSPEDSSIYLCSSVILHGYTFGSGTRLTVV.

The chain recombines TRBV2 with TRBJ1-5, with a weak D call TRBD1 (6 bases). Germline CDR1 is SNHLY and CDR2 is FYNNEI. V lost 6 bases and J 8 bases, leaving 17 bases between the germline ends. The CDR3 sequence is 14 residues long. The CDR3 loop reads CASRMDSPFEPQHF. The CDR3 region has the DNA TGTGCCAGCAGAATGGACAGCCCGTTTGAGCCCCAGCATTTT.

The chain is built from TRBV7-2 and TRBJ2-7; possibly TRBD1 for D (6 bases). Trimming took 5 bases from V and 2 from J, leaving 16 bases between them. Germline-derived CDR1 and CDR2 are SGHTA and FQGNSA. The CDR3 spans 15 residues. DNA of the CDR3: TGTGCCAGCAGCAGCCAGGGGCTACAAGCCTACGAGCAGTACTTC. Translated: CASSSQGLQAYEQYF.

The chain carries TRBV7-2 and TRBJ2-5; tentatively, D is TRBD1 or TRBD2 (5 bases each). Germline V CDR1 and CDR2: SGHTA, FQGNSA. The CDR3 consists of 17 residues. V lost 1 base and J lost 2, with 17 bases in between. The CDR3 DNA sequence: TGTGCCAGCAGCTTAGTGTCCTTACGGGGCCTACAAGAGACCCAGTACTTC. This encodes CASSLVSLRGLQETQYF. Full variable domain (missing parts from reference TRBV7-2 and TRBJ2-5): GAGVSQSPSNKVTEKGKDVELRCDPISGHTALYWYRQSLGQGLEFLIYFQGNSAPDKSGLPSDRFSAERTGGSVSTLTIQRTQQEDSAVYLCASSLVSLRGLQETQYFGPGTRLLVL.

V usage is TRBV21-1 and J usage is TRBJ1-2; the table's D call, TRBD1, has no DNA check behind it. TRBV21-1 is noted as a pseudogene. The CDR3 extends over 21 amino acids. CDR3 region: CASSKRTTRYWDSLHNYGYTF. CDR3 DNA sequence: TGTGCCAGCAGCAAGAGAACCACGAGATATTGGGACAGTCTACATAACTATGGCTACACCTTC.

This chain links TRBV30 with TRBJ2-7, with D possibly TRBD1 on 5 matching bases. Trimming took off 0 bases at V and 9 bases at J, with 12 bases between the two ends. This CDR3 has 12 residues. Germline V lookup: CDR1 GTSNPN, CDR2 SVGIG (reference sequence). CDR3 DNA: TGTGCCTGGAGTGTACAGGTTCTGTGGCAGTACTTC. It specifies CAWSVQVLWQYF.

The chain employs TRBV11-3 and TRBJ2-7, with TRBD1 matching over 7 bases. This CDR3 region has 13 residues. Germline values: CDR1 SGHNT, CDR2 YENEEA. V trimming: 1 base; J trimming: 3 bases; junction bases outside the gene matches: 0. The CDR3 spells CASSLGTGYEQYF. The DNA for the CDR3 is TGTGCCAGCAGCTTAGGGACAGGCTACGAGCAGTACTTC.

The CDR3 loop is CASSAYRGRIPYGYTF. The CDR3 DNA reads as TGTGCCAGCAGCGCCTACAGGGGGCGCATCCCCTATGGCTACACCTTC. The chain uses TRBV11-2 and TRBJ1-2; 9 nucleotides match TRBD1. J lost 4 bases, V lost 5 bases, and 11 bases had no gene match. From germline, CDR1 is SGHAT and CDR2 FQNNGV. This CDR3 comprises 16 residues.

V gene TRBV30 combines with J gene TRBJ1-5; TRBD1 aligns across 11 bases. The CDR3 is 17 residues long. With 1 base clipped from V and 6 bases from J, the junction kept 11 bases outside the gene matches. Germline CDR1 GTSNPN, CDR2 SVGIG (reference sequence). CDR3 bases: TGTGCCTGGAGTGCGGGAGCCGGACAGGGGGCAAGTCAGCCCCAGCATTTT. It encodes CAWSAGAGQGASQPQHF.

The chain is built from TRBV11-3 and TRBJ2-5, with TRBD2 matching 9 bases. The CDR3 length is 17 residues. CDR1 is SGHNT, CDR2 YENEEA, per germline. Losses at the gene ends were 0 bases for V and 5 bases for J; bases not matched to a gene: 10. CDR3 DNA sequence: TGTGCCAGCAGCTTAGATACGGATCTTAGCGGGAGTGAGACCCAGTACTTC. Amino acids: CASSLDTDLSGSETQYF.

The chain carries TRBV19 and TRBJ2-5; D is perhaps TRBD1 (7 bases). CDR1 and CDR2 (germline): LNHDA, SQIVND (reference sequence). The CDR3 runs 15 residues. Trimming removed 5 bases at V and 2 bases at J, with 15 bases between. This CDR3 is CASSRGTALQETQYF. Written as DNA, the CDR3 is TGTGCCAGTAGTCGCGGGACAGCCCTTCAAGAGACCCAGTACTTC.

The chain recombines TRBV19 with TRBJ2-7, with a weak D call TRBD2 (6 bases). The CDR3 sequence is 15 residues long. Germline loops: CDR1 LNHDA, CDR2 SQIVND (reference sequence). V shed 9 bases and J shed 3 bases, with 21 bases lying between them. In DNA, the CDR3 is TGTGCCAGCCACTGGTGGGGGGAGACTGACTACGAGCAGTACTTC. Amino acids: CASHWWGETDYEQYF.

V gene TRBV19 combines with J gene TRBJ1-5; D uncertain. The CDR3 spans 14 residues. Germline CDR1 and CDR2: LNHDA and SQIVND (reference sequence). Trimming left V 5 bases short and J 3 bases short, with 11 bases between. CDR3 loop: CASSRGSNNQPQHF. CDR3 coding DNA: TGTGCCAGTAGTCGAGGTAGTAACAATCAGCCCCAGCATTTT.

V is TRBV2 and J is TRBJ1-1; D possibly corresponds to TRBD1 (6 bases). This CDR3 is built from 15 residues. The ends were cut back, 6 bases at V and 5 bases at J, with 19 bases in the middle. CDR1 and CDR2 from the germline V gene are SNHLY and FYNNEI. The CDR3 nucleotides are TGTGCCAGCAGGCCCCTGCTACAGGGCGTGACTGAAGCTTTCTTT. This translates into CASRPLLQGVTEAFF.

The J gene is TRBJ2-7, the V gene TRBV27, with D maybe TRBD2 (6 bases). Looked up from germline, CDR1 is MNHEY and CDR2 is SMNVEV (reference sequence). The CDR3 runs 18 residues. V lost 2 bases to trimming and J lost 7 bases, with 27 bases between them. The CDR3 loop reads CASSLGPGREPFVLEQYF. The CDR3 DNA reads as TGTGCCAGCAGTTTAGGCCCCGGTCGGGAGCCCTTCGTTTTGGAGCAGTACTTC.

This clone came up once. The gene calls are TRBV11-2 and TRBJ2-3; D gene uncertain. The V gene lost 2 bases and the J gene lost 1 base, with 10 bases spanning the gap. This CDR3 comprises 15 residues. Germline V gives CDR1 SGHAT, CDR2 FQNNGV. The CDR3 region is CASSLRGVGTDTQYF. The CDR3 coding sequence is TGTGCCAGCAGCTTACGTGGGGTTGGCACAGATACGCAGTATTTT.

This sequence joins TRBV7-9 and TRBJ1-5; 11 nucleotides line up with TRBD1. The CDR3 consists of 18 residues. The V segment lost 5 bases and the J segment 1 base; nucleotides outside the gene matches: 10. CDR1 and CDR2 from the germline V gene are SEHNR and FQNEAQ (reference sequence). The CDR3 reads CASSLGQGAPGSNQPQHF. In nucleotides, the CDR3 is TGTGCCAGCAGCCTAGGACAGGGGGCTCCGGGGAGCAATCAGCCCCAGCATTTT.

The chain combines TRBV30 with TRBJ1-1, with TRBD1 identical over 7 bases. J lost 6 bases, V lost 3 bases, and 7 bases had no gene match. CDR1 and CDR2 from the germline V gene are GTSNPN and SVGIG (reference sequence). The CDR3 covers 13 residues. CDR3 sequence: CAWRPQGNSEAFF. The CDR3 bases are TGTGCCTGGAGACCACAGGGGAATTCTGAAGCTTTCTTT. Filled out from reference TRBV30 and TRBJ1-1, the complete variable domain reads SQTIHQWPATLVQPVGSPLSLECTVEGTSNPNLYWYRQAAGRGLQLLFYSVGIGQISSEVPQNLSASRPQDRQFILSSKKLLLSDSGFYLCAWRPQGNSEAFFGQGTRLTVV.

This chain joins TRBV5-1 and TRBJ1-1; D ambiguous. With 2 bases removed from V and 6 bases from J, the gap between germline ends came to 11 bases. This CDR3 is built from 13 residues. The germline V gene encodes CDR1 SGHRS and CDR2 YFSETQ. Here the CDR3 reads CASSFFMVSEAFF. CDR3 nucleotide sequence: TGCGCCAGCAGCTTCTTCATGGTCTCTGAAGCTTTCTTT.

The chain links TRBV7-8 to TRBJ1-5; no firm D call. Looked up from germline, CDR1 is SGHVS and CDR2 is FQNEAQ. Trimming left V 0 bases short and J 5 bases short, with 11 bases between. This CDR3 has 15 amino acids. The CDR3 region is CASSLAGNGYQPQHF. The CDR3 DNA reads TGTGCCAGCAGCTTAGCTGGTAACGGGTATCAGCCCCAGCATTTT.